This is a list of T cell receptor beta chains from one sample in a study of technical replicates of blood from a few donors. Assay used: immunoSEQ multiplex PCR; TCRdb lists only in-frame clones, some missing. The sample lists 55,000 to 75,000 clones, roughly 91% seen once, with approximately 3.9% in the top ten. Material for sequencing was PBMCs. Source of these receptors: a human donor in good health. Some clones in this sample may be carry-over from other donors' samples. Each CDR3 is given with its conserved first and last residue. The D gene is left open where the match is weak. Not all rows give a size; the values are once, few, many and, for expanded clones, a class.

CDR3 DNA	CDR3 protein	J gene	clone size	CDR3 length	V gene	D gene
TGCGCCAGCCGGCTCGAAGGGAGAACCGGGGAGCTGTTTTTT	CASRLEGRTGELFF	TRBJ2-2	NA	14	TRBV5-1	NA
TGTGCCAGCACCGAGACTAGCGGGAGGTTGTACAATGAGCAGTTCTTC	CASTETSGRLYNEQFF	TRBJ2-1	NA	16	TRBV6-6	TRBD2
TGTGCCAGCAGCCCACGCGGGAGCGGGGGCTCCTACGAGCAGTACTTC	CASSPRGSGGSYEQYF	TRBJ2-7	NA	16	TRBV9	TRBD2
TGTGCCAGCAGCCCGACCACCGGGACAGGGGTTGGCTACACCTTC	CASSPTTGTGVGYTF	TRBJ1-2	NA	15	TRBV7-6	TRBD1
TGCGCCAGCAGCCCAAAGCCAGGGTACGTCGAGCAGTACTTC	CASSPKPGYVEQYF	TRBJ2-7	NA	14	TRBV5-1	NA
TGTGCCAGCAGCTTAGCCAATTCAGATACGCAGTATTTT	CASSLANSDTQYF	TRBJ2-3	NA	13	TRBV7-2	NA
TGCGCCAGCAGTCTTCTGGACTTTCTCCAAAGCACAGATACGCAGTATTTT	CASSLLDFLQSTDTQYF	TRBJ2-3	NA	17	TRBV5-1	NA
TGCGCCAGCAGCCAAGCAGGGAATAGGGACGAGCAGTACTTC	CASSQAGNRDEQYF	TRBJ2-7	once	14	TRBV4-1	NA
TGTGCCACCAGCAGAGATTTCCCCGGGGGGTCCGGAAACACCATATATTTT	CATSRDFPGGSGNTIYF	TRBJ1-3	NA	17	TRBV15	NA
TGCAGTGCTAAAACGACAGAGCAGTACTTC	CSAKTTEQYF	TRBJ2-7	NA	10	TRBV20-1	NA
TGCGCCAGCAGCCAAGGGACAGGGCCAACTAATGAAAAACTGTTTTTT	CASSQGTGPTNEKLFF	TRBJ1-4	once	16	TRBV4-1	TRBD1
TGTGCCAGCAGTCTACAGGGGATTCGGAACACTGAAGCTTTCTTT	CASSLQGIRNTEAFF	TRBJ1-1	NA	15	TRBV2	TRBD1
TGTGCCAGCAGCTTGTATGGTCGCGTAATGAACACTGAAGCTTTCTTT	CASSLYGRVMNTEAFF	TRBJ1-1	NA	16	TRBV5-4	NA
TGCGCCAGCAGCCAATCGACTAGCGGGGGGATGGATACGCAGTATTTT	CASSQSTSGGMDTQYF	TRBJ2-3	NA	16	TRBV4-3	TRBD2
TGTGCCAGCAGCTTAGCGGCTGGCACCCGCACAGATACGCAGTATTTT	CASSLAAGTRTDTQYF	TRBJ2-3	NA	16	TRBV7-8	NA
TGTGCCAGCAGCTTACGGGCGGGAGGCTTTAACACCGGGGAGCTGTTTTTT	CASSLRAGGFNTGELFF	TRBJ2-2	NA	17	TRBV7-2	TRBD2
TGTGCCAGCAGCGCGAGCGGGGGCGCGGCCACCGGGGAGCTGTTTTTT	CASSASGGAATGELFF	TRBJ2-2	NA	16	TRBV7-9	TRBD2
TGTGCCAGCAGTTACCCCCGGGGCGAGCAGTACTTC	CASSYPRGEQYF	TRBJ2-7	NA	12	TRBV6-6	NA
TGTGCCAGCAGTACACAGGGGGCGTACAATGAGCAGTTCTTC	CASSTQGAYNEQFF	TRBJ2-1	NA	14	TRBV6-4	TRBD1
TGCGCCAGCAGCCAGACAGCCGTGGATGAAGATACGCAGTATTTT	CASSQTAVDEDTQYF	TRBJ2-3	NA	15	TRBV4-3	NA
TGCGCCAGCAGCCCCACGGGTAGCGGGACAACCTACGAGCAGTACTTC	CASSPTGSGTTYEQYF	TRBJ2-7	NA	16	TRBV5-1	TRBD2
TGTGCCAGCAGCACATCTGGGGCCAACGTCCTGACTTTC	CASSTSGANVLTF	TRBJ2-6	NA	13	TRBV6-5	NA
TGCGCCAGCAGCTTGACAGAGGGCGACACCGGGGAGCTGTTTTTT	CASSLTEGDTGELFF	TRBJ2-2	NA	15	TRBV5-1	NA
TGTGCCAGCAGCGTAGCAGGCTACCCAGCCGAGACCCAGTACTTC	CASSVAGYPAETQYF	TRBJ2-5	NA	15	TRBV9	NA
TGCAGCCTAGGTAAGGTGGACTCATACAATGAGCAGTTCTTC	CSLGKVDSYNEQFF	TRBJ2-1	NA	14	TRBV29-1	NA
TGTGCCACCAGCAGAGGTACAGGGTATAATTCACCCCTCCACTTT	CATSRGTGYNSPLHF	TRBJ1-6	NA	15	TRBV15	NA
TGTGCCTGGCGGACTAGCGGGAGGTCATATACGCAGTATTTT	CAWRTSGRSYTQYF	TRBJ2-3	NA	14	TRBV30	TRBD2
TGCGCCAGCAGCCAAGGCCGGGATGGCTACACCTTC	CASSQGRDGYTF	TRBJ1-2	NA	12	TRBV4-1	NA
TGTGCCAGCAGCTTAAGTTCTGGAGATGGCTACACCTTC	CASSLSSGDGYTF	TRBJ1-2	NA	13	TRBV7-3	NA
TGTGCCAGCAGTTACCGGGAGGTACGCGAGCAGTACTTC	CASSYREVREQYF	TRBJ2-7	NA	13	TRBV2	TRBD2
TGTGCCAGTAGTATAGATAGTACTAGCGGCCCCTACGAGCAGTACTTC	CASSIDSTSGPYEQYF	TRBJ2-7	NA	16	TRBV19	TRBD2
TGTGCCAGCAGCCAAGATCTCCGCAGGGTCCCTGAAGCTTTCTTT	CASSQDLRRVPEAFF	TRBJ1-1	once	15	TRBV4-2	NA
TGTGCCAGCAGTGAAACGGTGGACACTGAAGCTTTCTTT	CASSETVDTEAFF	TRBJ1-1	few	13	TRBV6-4	NA
TGTGCCAGTAGTATAGCGGCGGCTAGCGGGGAGAATGAGCAGTTCTTC	CASSIAAASGENEQFF	TRBJ2-1	NA	16	TRBV19	TRBD2
TGCGCCAGCAGCTTTCCGGGACTAGCAACAGATACGCAGTATTTT	CASSFPGLATDTQYF	TRBJ2-3	NA	15	TRBV4-1	TRBD2
TGTGCCATCAGTGAGGTAGTTATAGGGGATGGCTACACCTTC	CAISEVVIGDGYTF	TRBJ1-2	NA	14	TRBV10-3	NA
TGTGCCAGCAGTGTAACTCCGGGACAGGAAGCTTTCTTT	CASSVTPGQEAFF	TRBJ1-1	once	13	TRBV6-1	TRBD1
TGTGCCAGCAGCCTAGGCGGGACGGCCGTCTACGAGCAGTACTTC	CASSLGGTAVYEQYF	TRBJ2-7	NA	15	TRBV11-2	NA
TGTGCCAGCAGCCCCCTGGGACAGGGGGAGACCCAGTACTTC	CASSPLGQGETQYF	TRBJ2-5	once	14	TRBV7-2	TRBD1
TGTGCCAGCAGTGAAGGAATTAGCGGGTCGGAAGGCTACGAGCAGTACTTC	CASSEGISGSEGYEQYF	TRBJ2-7	NA	17	TRBV6-1	TRBD2
TGCGCCAGCAGCCGGGACAAGAGCTCCTACGAGCAGTACTTC	CASSRDKSSYEQYF	TRBJ2-7	NA	14	TRBV10-1	NA
TGTGCCAGCAGCTTCTCACAGGCAACTAATGAAAAACTGTTTTTT	CASSFSQATNEKLFF	TRBJ1-4	few	15	TRBV7-9	NA
TGTGCCAGCAGTTATAATCGGAGGAATTCACCCCTCCACTTT	CASSYNRRNSPLHF	TRBJ1-6	few	14	TRBV6-5	NA
TGCGCCAGCAGCCCTAGGGGTAGCGGCTACGAGCAGTACTTC	CASSPRGSGYEQYF	TRBJ2-7	once	14	TRBV5-1	NA
TGCGCCAGCAGCCAAGCTCCCAGGGGTGAAGCTTTCTTT	CASSQAPRGEAFF	TRBJ1-1	NA	13	TRBV4-3	NA
TGTGCCAGCAGCTTGGAGGGACAGAGCACAGATACGCAGTATTTT	CASSLEGQSTDTQYF	TRBJ2-3	NA	15	TRBV5-4	TRBD1
TGCAGTGCTAGGATAGGCGGAGGCTACACCTTC	CSARIGGGYTF	TRBJ1-2	NA	11	TRBV20-1	NA
TGTGCCAGCAGCAAAACAGGGATCGTCTATGGCTACACCTTC	CASSKTGIVYGYTF	TRBJ1-2	NA	14	TRBV6-1	NA
TGTGCCAGCAGCTCGGGAGGACTCTATGGCTACACCTTC	CASSSGGLYGYTF	TRBJ1-2	NA	13	TRBV7-9	NA
TGTGCCAGCAGTTACTCCCGGAGTTTCTACGAGCAGTACTTC	CASSYSRSFYEQYF	TRBJ2-7	once	14	TRBV6-5	NA
TGTGCCAGCAGCCAATCACGGAGCTCCTACGAGCAGTACTTC	CASSQSRSSYEQYF	TRBJ2-7	NA	14	TRBV7-2	NA